This passage covers 32 T cell receptor beta chains from one sample sequenced in a study of technical replicates of blood from several donors. Generated by immunoSEQ multiplex PCR, the TCRdb table keeps only in-frame clones and is missing some. The profile shows around 93,000 clones, more than 85% of them singletons. Sequencing was performed on T cells isolated from PBMCs. These receptors were obtained from a human donor in good health.

This clone occurred once. V is TRBV19 and J is TRBJ1-2, with 7 positions matching TRBD1. Germline V gives CDR1 LNHDA, CDR2 SQIVND (reference sequence). J lost 1 base, V lost 0 bases, and 2 bases had no gene match. CDR3 length: 15 residues. CDR3 DNA sequence: TGTGCCAGTAGTATAGATCGGGACAGTAACTATGGCTACACCTTC. It is translated as CASSIDRDSNYGYTF.

V gene TRBV5-6 combines with J gene TRBJ2-7, with D unclear. Trimming left V 0 bases short and J 12 bases short, with 10 bases between. Germline CDR1 and CDR2: SGHDT and YYEEEE. The CDR3 contains 11 residues. The CDR3 DNA reads as TGTGCCAGCAGCTTGGGAAACACCTTGTACTTC. Protein: CASSLGNTLYF.

This chain links TRBV7-9 with TRBJ2-3, with D possibly being TRBD2 (7 bases). CDR3 size: 17 residues. Trimming took 0 bases from V and 5 from J, leaving 18 bases between them. Germline CDR1 and CDR2: SEHNR and FQNEAQ (reference sequence). The chain's CDR3 is CASSLALRGEGRDTQYF. CDR3 nucleotide sequence: TGTGCCAGCAGCTTAGCGCTAAGGGGGGAGGGCCGAGATACGCAGTATTTT.

The chain carries TRBV9 and TRBJ2-1, with 7 bases aligning to TRBD2. Germline V gene data show CDR1 as SGDLS and CDR2 as YYNGEE. The CDR3 spans 16 residues. Losses at the gene ends were 0 bases for V and 8 bases for J; bases not matched to a gene: 11. The CDR3 loop reads CASSVEVVREIDEQFF. CDR3 nucleotide sequence: TGTGCCAGCAGCGTAGAAGTTGTGCGGGAGATCGATGAGCAGTTCTTC.

This sequence joins TRBV28 and TRBJ2-1; TRBD2 matches at 7 bases. The CDR3 is 14 residues long. Germline V CDR1 and CDR2: MDHEN, SYDVKM. The J segment lost 2 bases and the V segment lost 2 bases, leaving 0 bases of the junction unmatched. CDR3 residues: CASSLGGAYNEQFF. The CDR3 DNA follows: TGTGCCAGCAGTTTAGGGGGGGCCTACAATGAGCAGTTCTTC.

CDR3 DNA sequence: TGTGCCAGCAGCCAACTCCCGGGTAGCGGGAGATCCTACGAGCAGTACTTC. Translating gives CASSQLPGSGRSYEQYF. V is TRBV11-3 and J is TRBJ2-7, with 9 bases aligning to TRBD2. The CDR3 runs to 17 residues. J lost 1 base, V lost 5 bases, and 12 bases had no gene match. Germline CDR1 is SGHNT and CDR2 is YENEEA.

The chain couples TRBV5-4 to TRBJ2-7; D gene uncertain. Deletions cut 2 bases from V and 3 bases from J, with 18 bases between. The CDR3 consists of 16 residues. The germline gives CDR1 SGHNT, CDR2 YYREEE (reference sequence). CDR3 region: CASSFISPPLDYEQYF. DNA of the CDR3: TGTGCCAGCAGCTTTATCTCCCCCCCGTTAGACTACGAGCAGTACTTC.

On this clone: A read error may account for a junction end that differs from germline. The chain couples TRBV7-2 to TRBJ1-2; 9 positions match TRBD1. This CDR3 contains 14 residues. The germline V gene has CDR1 SGHTA and CDR2 FQGNSA. DNA for the CDR3: TGTGCCAGCAGCGCACCGGGACAGGGTAGGGCCTCCCCCTTC. This gives the protein CASSAPGQGRASPF.

The V call is TRBV5-1, the J call TRBJ2-1, with TRBD2 matching over 9 bases. The CDR3 is made up of 16 amino acids. Germline V gene lookup returns CDR1 SGHRS and CDR2 YFSETQ. The V and J ends lost 4 bases and 9 bases, in that order; junction bases with no gene match: 14. The CDR3 DNA reads TGCGCCAGCAGCCCCCGGGCGTCTAGCGGGACGCGTGAGCAGTTCTTC. It specifies CASSPRASSGTREQFF.

The rearrangement uses TRBV27 and TRBJ2-1; TRBD2 aligns across 7 bases. This CDR3 contains 15 residues. After removal of 4 bases from V and 4 bases from J, the junction contained 7 bases not matched to a gene. Germline loops: CDR1 MNHEY, CDR2 SMNVEV (reference sequence). The CDR3 DNA follows: TGTGCCAGCAGTTGGGACTACGATCTATACAATGAGCAGTTCTTC. The encoded protein is CASSWDYDLYNEQFF.

The chain has TRBV6-5 and TRBJ1-5; possibly TRBD1 for D (5 bases). The germline V and J ends were trimmed by 4 bases and 2 bases, with 9 bases remaining between them. This CDR3 region has 14 residues. CDR1 is MNHEY, CDR2 SVGAGI, per germline. This CDR3 is CASSFREGNQPQHF. The DNA of the CDR3 is TGTGCCAGCAGTTTCAGGGAAGGCAATCAGCCCCAGCATTTT.

The genes are TRBV9 and TRBJ1-5, with 8 bases aligning to TRBD1. Trimming removed 5 bases from V and 6 bases from J; junction bases left unmatched: 10. CDR1 and CDR2 (germline): SGDLS, YYNGEE. This CDR3 is built from 15 residues. The CDR3 nucleotides read TGTGCCAGCAGTCCTGGAGTCAGGGGGCTTCAGCCCCAGCATTTT. It specifies CASSPGVRGLQPQHF.

The chain combines TRBV28 with TRBJ2-7, with D unresolved. Trimming took 2 bases from V and 5 from J, leaving 13 bases between them. The CDR3 has 14 residues. In germline, CDR1 is MDHEN, CDR2 SYDVKM. CDR3 protein: CASSLSTEYHEQYF. CDR3 DNA sequence: TGTGCCAGCAGTTTAAGTACTGAATACCACGAGCAGTACTTC.

Turning to this clone: Other DNA sequences in the sample encode the same CDR3. V and J are TRBV19 and TRBJ2-7; 10 bases line up with TRBD1. CDR1 is LNHDA, CDR2 SQIVND, per germline (reference sequence). The CDR3 extends over 13 amino acids. V gave up 5 bases and J gave up 4 bases; unmatched junction bases: 2. The DNA of the CDR3 is TGTGCCAGTAGTCGACAGGGGGCTTACGAGCAGTACTTC. This translates into CASSRQGAYEQYF.

The V call is TRBV5-1, the J call TRBJ2-2; D not resolved. This CDR3 comprises 14 residues. The germline V gene encodes CDR1 SGHRS and CDR2 YFSETQ. V lost 4 bases and J 1 base, leaving 8 bases between the germline ends. The chain's CDR3 is CASSPPWNTGELFF. Written as DNA, the CDR3 is TGCGCCAGCAGCCCCCCCTGGAACACCGGGGAGCTGTTTTTT.

CDR3 region: CASSTLAPTGEQYF. Here the CDR3 DNA reads TGTGCCAGCAGCACCCTAGCCCCAACGGGGGAGCAGTACTTC. The genes are TRBV7-8 and TRBJ2-7; a weak D match, TRBD2 (5 bases). CDR1 and CDR2 (germline): SGHVS, FQNEAQ. The CDR3 consists of 14 residues. V gave up 5 bases and J gave up 7 bases, with 18 bases separating them. Full variable domain (rest looked up from reference TRBV7-8 and TRBJ2-7): GAGVSQSPRYKVAKRGQDVALRCDPISGHVSLFWYQQALGQGPEFLTYFQNEAQLDKSGLPSDRFFAERPEGSVSTLKIQRTQQEDSAVYLCASSTLAPTGEQYFGPGTRLTVT.

V is TRBV9 and J is TRBJ1-2; TRBD1 might be the D (6 bases). The germline gives CDR1 SGDLS, CDR2 YYNGEE. Between the trimmed V and J ends, which lost 5 bases and 4 bases, there was a span of 18 bases. CDR3 length: 15 amino acids. The DNA of the CDR3 is TGTGCCAGCAGTCTTAGACAGGACTCTTTCTATGGCTACACCTTC. It encodes CASSLRQDSFYGYTF.

The genes are TRBV27 and TRBJ2-2; D remains unclear. Trimming left V 7 bases short and J 0 bases short, with 3 bases between. The germline V gene has CDR1 MNHEY and CDR2 SMNVEV (reference sequence). CDR3 length: 12 residues. The CDR3 region has the DNA TGTGCCAGCACCTCGAACACCGGGGAGCTGTTTTTT. Its protein product is CASTSNTGELFF.

The chain couples TRBV6-5 to TRBJ2-3; D might be TRBD2 (6 bases). Trimming took off 0 bases at V and 0 bases at J, with 10 bases between the two ends. Germline V lookup: CDR1 MNHEY, CDR2 SVGAGI. The CDR3 runs 16 residues. CDR3 nucleotides: TGTGCCAGCAGTTACTCCTCCGGGACTAGCACAGATACGCAGTATTTT. Translated, it gives CASSYSSGTSTDTQYF.

The chain has TRBV7-2 and TRBJ2-1; weak D call: TRBD1 (6 bases). The V and J ends lost 2 bases and 2 bases respectively, with 7 bases between them. Germline loops: CDR1 SGHTA, CDR2 FQGNSA. This CDR3 has 14 amino acids. Written as DNA, the CDR3 is TGTGCCAGCAGCTTAAACAGGGCCTACAATGAGCAGTTCTTC. Protein product: CASSLNRAYNEQFF. Supplemented by reference TRBV7-2 and TRBJ2-1, the full variable domain reads GAGVSQSPSNKVTEKGKDVELRCDPISGHTALYWYRQSLGQGLEFLIYFQGNSAPDKSGLPSDRFSAERTGGSVSTLTIQRTQQEDSAVYLCASSLNRAYNEQFFGPGTRLTVL.

The sample holds one count of this clone. The gene calls are TRBV2 and TRBJ1-5, with D perhaps TRBD1 (6 bases). This CDR3 contains 14 residues. Germline V gene data show CDR1 as SNHLY and CDR2 as FYNNEI. Trimming took off 6 bases at V and 6 bases at J, with 15 bases between the two ends. In DNA, the CDR3 is TGTGCCAGCAGCGTACAGGGTCACAGTCAGCCCCAGCATTTT. It translates to CASSVQGHSQPQHF.

The J gene is TRBJ1-3, the V gene TRBV9; no firm D call. Germline values: CDR1 SGDLS, CDR2 YYNGEE. V lost 1 base and J lost 0, with 8 bases in between. This CDR3 contains 15 residues. CDR3 sequence reads: CASSVFGDSGNTIYF. The CDR3, as DNA: TGTGCCAGCAGCGTATTCGGGGACTCTGGAAACACCATATATTTT.

The V call is TRBV7-9, the J call TRBJ2-2; D remains ambiguous. V lost 5 bases, J lost 0 bases, and 16 bases lay in between. CDR3 size: 17 residues. Germline V gives CDR1 SEHNR, CDR2 FQNEAQ (reference sequence). The CDR3 DNA is TGTGCCAGCAGCCGGCCGACGACATCCTCGAACACCGGGGAGCTGTTTTTT. Amino acids: CASSRPTTSSNTGELFF.

CDR3 residues: CASSILGDLGYGYTF. CDR3 coding DNA: TGTGCCAGTAGTATTTTGGGGGACTTGGGCTATGGCTACACCTTC. The gene calls are TRBV19 and TRBJ1-2; TRBD1 is a possible D gene (5 bases). The V end lost 3 bases, the J end lost 4 bases, and 15 bases lay between the germline ends. From germline, CDR1 is LNHDA and CDR2 SQIVND (reference sequence). This CDR3 has 15 amino acids.

CDR3 sequence: CAWSLTAGNTIYF. The CDR3 DNA follows: TGTGCCTGGAGTTTGACTGCTGGAAACACCATATATTTT. The chain employs TRBV30 and TRBJ1-3; D not certain. Trimming shortened V by 2 bases and J by 2 bases, and 7 bases separated the two germline ends. CDR1 GTSNPN and CDR2 SVGIG come from the germline V gene (reference sequence). There are 13 residues in the CDR3.

The chain carries TRBV28 and TRBJ2-2; TRBD1 agrees at 7 bases. This CDR3 is built from 14 residues. Germline V gene sequence: CDR1 MDHEN, CDR2 SYDVKM. V was pared by 6 bases and J by 2 bases, with 3 bases of the junction left unmatched. The CDR3 nucleotides read TGTGCCAGCAGGGGGACAGCTAACACCGGGGAGCTGTTTTTT. Translating it yields CASRGTANTGELFF. The entire variable domain, with the rest obtained from reference TRBV28 and TRBJ2-2, is as follows: DVKVTQSSRYLVKRTGEKVFLECVQDMDHENMFWYRQDPGLGLRLIYFSYDVKMKEKGDIPEGYSVSREKKERFSLILESASTNQTSMYLCASRGTANTGELFFGEGSRLTVL.

The chain has TRBV9 and TRBJ2-1, with a weak D call TRBD1 (5 bases). There are 15 residues in the CDR3. Trimming took 0 bases from V and 0 from J, leaving 7 bases between them. Per the germline V gene, CDR1 is SGDLS and CDR2 is YYNGEE. CDR3 region: CASSVGQGSYNEQFF. The CDR3 DNA sequence: TGTGCCAGCAGCGTAGGGCAGGGCTCCTACAATGAGCAGTTCTTC.

The chain is built from TRBV6-5 and TRBJ1-5; D call uncertain. The germline CDR1 and CDR2 sequences are MNHEY and SVGAGI. The CDR3 runs to 12 residues. The ends were cut back, 6 bases at V and 5 bases at J, with 8 bases in the middle. This CDR3 reads CASSRSDQPQHF. The CDR3 DNA reads TGTGCCAGCAGCCGTTCCGATCAGCCCCAGCATTTT.

The gene calls are TRBV5-1 and TRBJ2-2; TRBD2 might be the D (5 bases). The CDR3 runs to 11 residues. Trimming stripped 5 bases from V and 6 bases from J, with 5 bases between. Germline V gene data show CDR1 as SGHRS and CDR2 as YFSETQ. The CDR3 here is CASRGAGELFF. Here the CDR3 DNA reads TGCGCCAGCAGGGGAGCCGGGGAGCTGTTTTTT.

CDR3 protein: CASSSSDYRADTQYF. CDR3 sequence (DNA): TGTGCCAGCAGTTCGTCCGACTACCGGGCAGATACGCAGTATTTT. The genes are TRBV27 and TRBJ2-3, with D maybe TRBD2 (5 bases). V lost 4 bases and J 4 bases, leaving 15 bases between the germline ends. This CDR3 contains 15 residues. Germline V CDR1 and CDR2: MNHEY, SMNVEV (reference sequence).

DNA for the CDR3: TGTGCCAGCAGCCAACTCACAGATACGCAGTATTTT. The encoded protein is CASSQLTDTQYF. J is TRBJ2-3 and V is TRBV25-1, with D hard to call. Germline lookup yields CDR1 MGHDK and CDR2 SYGVNS. The CDR3 totals 12 residues. V shed 6 bases and J shed 2 bases, with 6 bases lying between them.

This rearrangement joins TRBV6-5 to TRBJ1-5; TRBD1 might be the D (5 bases). V lost 6 bases to trimming and J lost 7 bases, with 13 bases between them. Germline CDR1 is MNHEY and CDR2 is SVGAGI. This CDR3 region has 13 residues. CDR3 sequence (DNA): TGTGCCAGCAGCCCCGCAGGGAACCAGCCCCAGCATTTT. Translating gives CASSPAGNQPQHF.